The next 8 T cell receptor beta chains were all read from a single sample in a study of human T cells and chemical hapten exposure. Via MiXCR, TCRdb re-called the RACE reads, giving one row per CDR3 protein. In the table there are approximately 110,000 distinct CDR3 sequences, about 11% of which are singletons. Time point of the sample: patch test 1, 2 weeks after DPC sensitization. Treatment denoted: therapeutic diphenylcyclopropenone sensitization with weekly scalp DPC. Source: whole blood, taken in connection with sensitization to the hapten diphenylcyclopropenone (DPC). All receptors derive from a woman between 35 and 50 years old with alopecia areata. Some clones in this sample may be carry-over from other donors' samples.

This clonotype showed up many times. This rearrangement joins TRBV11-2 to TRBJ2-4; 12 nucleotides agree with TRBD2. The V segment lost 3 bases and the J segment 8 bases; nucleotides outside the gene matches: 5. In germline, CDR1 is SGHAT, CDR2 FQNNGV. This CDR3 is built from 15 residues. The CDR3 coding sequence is TGTGCCAGCAGCTTCGGACTAGCGGGATTAGACATTCAGTACTTC. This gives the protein CASSFGLAGLDIQYF.

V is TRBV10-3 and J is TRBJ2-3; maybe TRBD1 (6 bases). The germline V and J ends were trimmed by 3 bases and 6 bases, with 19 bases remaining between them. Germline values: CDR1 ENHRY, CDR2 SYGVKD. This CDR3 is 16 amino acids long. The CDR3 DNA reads TGTGCCATCAGTGACGACCGGCCAGGGGCAATGGATACGCAGTATTTT. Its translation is CAISDDRPGAMDTQYF.

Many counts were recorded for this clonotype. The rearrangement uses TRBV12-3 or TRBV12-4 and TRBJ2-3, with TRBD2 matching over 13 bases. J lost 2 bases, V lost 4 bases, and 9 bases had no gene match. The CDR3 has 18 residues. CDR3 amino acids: CASSSLTSGGLNTDTQYF. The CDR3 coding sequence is TGTGCCAGCAGTTCGCTGACTAGCGGGGGGCTAAACACAGATACGCAGTATTTT.

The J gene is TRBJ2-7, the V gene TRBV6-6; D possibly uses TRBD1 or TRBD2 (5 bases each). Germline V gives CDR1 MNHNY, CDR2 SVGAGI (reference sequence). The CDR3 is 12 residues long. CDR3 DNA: TGTGTCACCCGGGACCAAAACTACGAGCAGTACTTC. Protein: CVTRDQNYEQYF.

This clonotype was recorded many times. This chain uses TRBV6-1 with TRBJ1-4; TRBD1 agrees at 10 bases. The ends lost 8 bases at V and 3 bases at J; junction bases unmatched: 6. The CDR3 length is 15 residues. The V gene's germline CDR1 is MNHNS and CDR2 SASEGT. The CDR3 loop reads CASETGGAANEKLFF. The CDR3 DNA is TGTGCCAGCGAGACAGGGGGCGCGGCTAATGAAAAACTGTTTTTT.

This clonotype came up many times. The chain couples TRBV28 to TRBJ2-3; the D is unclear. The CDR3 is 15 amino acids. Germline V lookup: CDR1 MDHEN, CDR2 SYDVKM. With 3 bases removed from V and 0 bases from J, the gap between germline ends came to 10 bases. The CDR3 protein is CASSFQSWSTDTQYF. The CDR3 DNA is TGTGCCAGCAGTTTCCAGTCCTGGAGCACAGATACGCAGTATTTT.

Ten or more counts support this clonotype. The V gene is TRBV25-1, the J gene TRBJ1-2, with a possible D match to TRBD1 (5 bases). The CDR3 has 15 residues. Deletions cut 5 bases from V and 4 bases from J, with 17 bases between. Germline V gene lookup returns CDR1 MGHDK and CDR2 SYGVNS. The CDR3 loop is CASSSPWEGSYGYTF. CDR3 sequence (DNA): TGTGCCAGCAGTTCGCCCTGGGAGGGGTCCTATGGCTACACCTTC.

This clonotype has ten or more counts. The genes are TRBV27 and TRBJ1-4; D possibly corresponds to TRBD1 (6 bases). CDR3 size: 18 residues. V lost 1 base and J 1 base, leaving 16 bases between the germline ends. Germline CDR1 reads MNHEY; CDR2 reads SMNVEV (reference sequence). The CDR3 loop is CASSLLGGRTRTNEKLFF. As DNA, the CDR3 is TGTGCCAGCAGTTTATTAGGGGGGCGAACTCGAACTAATGAAAAACTGTTTTTT.